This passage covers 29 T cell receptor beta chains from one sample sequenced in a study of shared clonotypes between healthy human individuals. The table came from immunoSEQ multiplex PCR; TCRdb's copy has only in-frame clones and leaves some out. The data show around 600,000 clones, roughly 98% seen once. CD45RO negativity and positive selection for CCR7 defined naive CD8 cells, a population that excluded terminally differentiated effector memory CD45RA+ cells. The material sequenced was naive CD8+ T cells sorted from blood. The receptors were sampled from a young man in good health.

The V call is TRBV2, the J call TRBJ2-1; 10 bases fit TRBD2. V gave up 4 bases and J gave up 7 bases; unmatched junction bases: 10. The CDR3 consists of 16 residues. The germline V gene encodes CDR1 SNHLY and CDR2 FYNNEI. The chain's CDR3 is CASSGPSGRARNEQFF. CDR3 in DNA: TGTGCCAGCAGTGGTCCCAGCGGGAGGGCCCGGAATGAGCAGTTCTTC. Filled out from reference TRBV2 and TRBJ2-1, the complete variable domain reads EPEVTQTPSHQVTQMGQEVILRCVPISNHLYFYWYRQILGQKVEFLVSFYNNEISEKSEIFDDQFSVERPDGSNFTLKIRSTKLEDSAMYFCASSGPSGRARNEQFFGPGTRLTVL.

The CDR3, as DNA: TGTGCCAGCAGCGGGGAGCAAAGCAATGAAAAACTGTTTTTT. This gives the protein CASSGEQSNEKLFF. The chain is built from TRBV11-2 and TRBJ1-4; D remains ambiguous. The CDR3 spans 14 residues. Per the germline V gene, CDR1 is SGHAT and CDR2 is FQNNGV. Trimming removed 5 bases from V and 5 bases from J, with 12 bases in between.

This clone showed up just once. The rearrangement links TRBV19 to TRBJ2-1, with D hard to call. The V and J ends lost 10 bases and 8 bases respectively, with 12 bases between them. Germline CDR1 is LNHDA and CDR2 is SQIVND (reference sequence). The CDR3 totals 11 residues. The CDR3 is CATSWGYEQFF. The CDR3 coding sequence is TGTGCCACCTCATGGGGTTATGAGCAGTTCTTC.

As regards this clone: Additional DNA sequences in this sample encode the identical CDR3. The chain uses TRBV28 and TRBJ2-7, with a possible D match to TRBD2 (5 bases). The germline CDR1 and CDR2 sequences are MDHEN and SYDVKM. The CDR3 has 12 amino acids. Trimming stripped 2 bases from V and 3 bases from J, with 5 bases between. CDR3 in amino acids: CASSLGSYEQYF. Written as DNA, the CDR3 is TGTGCCAGCAGTTTAGGGAGCTACGAGCAGTACTTC.

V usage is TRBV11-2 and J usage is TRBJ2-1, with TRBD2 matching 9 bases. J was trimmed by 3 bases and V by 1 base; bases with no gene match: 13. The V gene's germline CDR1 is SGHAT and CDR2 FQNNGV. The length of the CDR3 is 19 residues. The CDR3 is CASSLVRDTGLAVYNEQFF. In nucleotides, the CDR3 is TGTGCCAGCAGCTTAGTTAGGGACACGGGACTAGCCGTCTACAATGAGCAGTTCTTC.

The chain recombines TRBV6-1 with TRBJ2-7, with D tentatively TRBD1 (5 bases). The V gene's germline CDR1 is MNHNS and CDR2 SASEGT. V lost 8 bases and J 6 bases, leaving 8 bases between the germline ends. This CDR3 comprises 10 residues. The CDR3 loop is CASDQGEQYF. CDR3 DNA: TGTGCCAGCGATCAGGGCGAGCAGTACTTC.

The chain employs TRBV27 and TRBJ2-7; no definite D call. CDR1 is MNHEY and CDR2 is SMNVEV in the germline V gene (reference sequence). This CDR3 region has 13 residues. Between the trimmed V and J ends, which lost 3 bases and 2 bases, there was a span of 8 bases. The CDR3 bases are TGTGCCAGCAGTTTCCTCCCTGCCTACGAGCAGTACTTC. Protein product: CASSFLPAYEQYF.

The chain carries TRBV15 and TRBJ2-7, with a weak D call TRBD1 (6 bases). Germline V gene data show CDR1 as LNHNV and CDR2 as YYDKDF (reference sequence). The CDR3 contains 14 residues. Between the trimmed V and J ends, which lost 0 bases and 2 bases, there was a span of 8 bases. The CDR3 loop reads CATSRDSGAYEQYF. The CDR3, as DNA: TGTGCCACCAGCAGAGATTCAGGGGCCTACGAGCAGTACTTC.

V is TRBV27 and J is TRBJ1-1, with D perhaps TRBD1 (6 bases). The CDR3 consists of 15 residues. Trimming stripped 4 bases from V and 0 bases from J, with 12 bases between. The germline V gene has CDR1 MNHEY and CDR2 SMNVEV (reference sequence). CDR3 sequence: CASSYSGAVNTEAFF. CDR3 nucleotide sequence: TGTGCCAGCAGTTACTCAGGGGCCGTGAACACTGAAGCTTTCTTT.

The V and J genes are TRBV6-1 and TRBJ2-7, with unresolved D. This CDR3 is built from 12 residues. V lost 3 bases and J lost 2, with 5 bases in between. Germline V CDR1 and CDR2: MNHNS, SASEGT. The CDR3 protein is CASSDSPYEQYF. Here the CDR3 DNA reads TGTGCCAGCAGTGACAGTCCCTACGAGCAGTACTTC.

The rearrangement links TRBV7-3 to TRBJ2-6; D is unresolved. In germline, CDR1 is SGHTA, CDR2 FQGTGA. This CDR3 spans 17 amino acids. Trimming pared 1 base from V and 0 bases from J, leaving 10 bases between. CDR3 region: CASSLKDYGSGANVLTF. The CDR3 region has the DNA TGTGCCAGCAGCTTAAAAGATTACGGCTCTGGGGCCAACGTCCTGACTTTC.

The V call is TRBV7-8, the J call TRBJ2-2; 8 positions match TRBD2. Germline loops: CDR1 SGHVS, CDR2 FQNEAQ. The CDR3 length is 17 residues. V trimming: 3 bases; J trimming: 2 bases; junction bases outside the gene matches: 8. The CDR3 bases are TGTGCCAGCAGCTTTCGGACGGGAGGGGCCAACACCGGGGAGCTGTTTTTT. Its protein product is CASSFRTGGANTGELFF. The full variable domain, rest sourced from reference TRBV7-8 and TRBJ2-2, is GAGVSQSPRYKVAKRGQDVALRCDPISGHVSLFWYQQALGQGPEFLTYFQNEAQLDKSGLPSDRFFAERPEGSVSTLKIQRTQQEDSAVYLCASSFRTGGANTGELFFGEGSRLTVL.

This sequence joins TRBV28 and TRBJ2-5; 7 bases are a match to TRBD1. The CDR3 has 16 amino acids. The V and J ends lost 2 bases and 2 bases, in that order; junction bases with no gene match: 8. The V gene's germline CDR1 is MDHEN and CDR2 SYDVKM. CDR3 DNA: TGTGCCAGCAGTTTAATCCGGACAGGCCAACAAGAGACCCAGTACTTC. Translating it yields CASSLIRTGQQETQYF.

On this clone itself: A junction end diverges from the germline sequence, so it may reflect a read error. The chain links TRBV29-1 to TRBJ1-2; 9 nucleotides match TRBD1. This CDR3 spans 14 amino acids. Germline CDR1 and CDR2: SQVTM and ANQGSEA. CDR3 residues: CSVADRGRLYDYTF. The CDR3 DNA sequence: TGCAGCGTTGCCGACAGGGGGAGGCTTTATGACTACACCTTC.

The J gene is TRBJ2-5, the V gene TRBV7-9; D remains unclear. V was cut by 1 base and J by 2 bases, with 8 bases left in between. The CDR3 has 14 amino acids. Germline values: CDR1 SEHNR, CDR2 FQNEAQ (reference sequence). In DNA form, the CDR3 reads TGTGCCAGCAGCTTAGGCACAGCGCAAGAGACCCAGTACTTC. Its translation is CASSLGTAQETQYF.

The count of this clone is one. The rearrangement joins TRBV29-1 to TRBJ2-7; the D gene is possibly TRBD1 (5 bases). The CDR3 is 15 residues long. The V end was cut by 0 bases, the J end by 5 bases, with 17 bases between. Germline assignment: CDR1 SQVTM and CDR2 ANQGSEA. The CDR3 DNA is TGCAGCGTTGAAGATACAACAGGCGGTAAGAACGAGCAGTACTTC. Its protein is CSVEDTTGGKNEQYF.

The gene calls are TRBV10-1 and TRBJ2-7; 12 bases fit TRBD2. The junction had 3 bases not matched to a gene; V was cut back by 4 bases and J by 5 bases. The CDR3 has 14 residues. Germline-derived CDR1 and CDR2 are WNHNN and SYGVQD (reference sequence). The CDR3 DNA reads TGCGCCAGCAGTGCTAGCGGGAGGGCTCACGAGCAGTACTTC. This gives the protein CASSASGRAHEQYF.

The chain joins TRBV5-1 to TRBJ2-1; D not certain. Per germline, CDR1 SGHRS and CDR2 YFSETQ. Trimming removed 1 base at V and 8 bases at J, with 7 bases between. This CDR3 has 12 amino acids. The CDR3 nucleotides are TGCGCCAGCAGCTTGATGCACGATGAGCAGTTCTTC. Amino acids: CASSLMHDEQFF.

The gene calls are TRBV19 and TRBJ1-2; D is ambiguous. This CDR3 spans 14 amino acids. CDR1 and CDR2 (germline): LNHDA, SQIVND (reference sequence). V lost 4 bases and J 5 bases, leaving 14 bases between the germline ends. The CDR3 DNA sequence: TGTGCCAGTAGTAGTTTTGCTCACCAATATGGCTACACCTTC. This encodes CASSSFAHQYGYTF.

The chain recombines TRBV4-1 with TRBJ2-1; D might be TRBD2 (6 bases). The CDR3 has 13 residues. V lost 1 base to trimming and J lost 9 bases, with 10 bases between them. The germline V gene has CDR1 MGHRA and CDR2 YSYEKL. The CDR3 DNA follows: TGCGCCAGCAGCCAAGGACTAGTCCTTGAGCAGTTCTTC. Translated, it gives CASSQGLVLEQFF.

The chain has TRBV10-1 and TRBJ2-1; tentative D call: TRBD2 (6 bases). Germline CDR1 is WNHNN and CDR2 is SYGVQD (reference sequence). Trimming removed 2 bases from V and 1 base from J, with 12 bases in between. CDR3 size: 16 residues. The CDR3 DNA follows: TGCGCCAGCAGTGAGATGGACGGGGGATCCTACAATGAGCAGTTCTTC. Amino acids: CASSEMDGGSYNEQFF.

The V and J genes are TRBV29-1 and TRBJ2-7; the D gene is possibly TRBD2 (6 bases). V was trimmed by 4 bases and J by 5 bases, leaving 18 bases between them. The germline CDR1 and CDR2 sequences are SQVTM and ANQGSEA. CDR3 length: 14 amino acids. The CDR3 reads CSVGRWGEWNEQYF. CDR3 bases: TGCAGCGTTGGAAGATGGGGGGAATGGAACGAGCAGTACTTC.

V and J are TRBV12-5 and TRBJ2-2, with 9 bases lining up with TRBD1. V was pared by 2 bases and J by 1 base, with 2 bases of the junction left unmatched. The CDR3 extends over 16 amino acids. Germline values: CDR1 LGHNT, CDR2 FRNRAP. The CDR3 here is CASGLLTGGNTGELFF. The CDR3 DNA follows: TGTGCTAGTGGTTTGTTGACAGGGGGGAACACCGGGGAGCTGTTTTTT.

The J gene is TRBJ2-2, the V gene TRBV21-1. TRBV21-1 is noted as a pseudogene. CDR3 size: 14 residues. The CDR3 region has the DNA TGTGCCAGCAGCAAATACTGGCACACCGGGGAGCTGTTTTTT. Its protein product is CASSKYWHTGELFF.

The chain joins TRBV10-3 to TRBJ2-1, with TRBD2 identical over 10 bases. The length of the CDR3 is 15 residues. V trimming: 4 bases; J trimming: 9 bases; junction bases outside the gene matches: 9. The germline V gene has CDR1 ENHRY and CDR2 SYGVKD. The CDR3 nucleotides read TGTGCCATCAGTGGGCTAGCGGGAGCCCAGGGTGAGCAGTTCTTC. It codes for CAISGLAGAQGEQFF.

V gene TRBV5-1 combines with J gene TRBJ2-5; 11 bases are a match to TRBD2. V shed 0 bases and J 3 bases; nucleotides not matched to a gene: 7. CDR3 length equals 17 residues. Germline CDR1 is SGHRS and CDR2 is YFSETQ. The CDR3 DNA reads TGCGCCAGCAGCTTGGGGGGCCTACTAGCGGGAGAAGAGACCCAGTACTTC. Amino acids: CASSLGGLLAGEETQYF.

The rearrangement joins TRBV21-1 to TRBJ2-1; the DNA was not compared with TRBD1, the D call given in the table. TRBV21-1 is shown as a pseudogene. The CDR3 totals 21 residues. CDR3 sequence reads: CASSKQRGTGGRNRFYNEQFF. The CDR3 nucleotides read TGTGCCAGCAGCAAACAAAGGGGGACAGGGGGCCGAAACAGATTCTACAATGAGCAGTTCTTC.

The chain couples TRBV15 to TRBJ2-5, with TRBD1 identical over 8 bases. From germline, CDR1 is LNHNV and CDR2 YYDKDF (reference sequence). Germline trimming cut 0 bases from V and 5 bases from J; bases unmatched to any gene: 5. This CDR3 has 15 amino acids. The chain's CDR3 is CATSRDGQGPETQYF. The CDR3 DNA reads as TGTGCCACCAGCAGAGATGGACAGGGACCGGAGACCCAGTACTTC.

The CDR3 nucleotides are TGTGCCAGCTCACCGAGTCCCGGGACAGGGGCTGGGGCCAACGTCCTGACTTTC. Protein product: CASSPSPGTGAGANVLTF. The rearrangement uses TRBV18 and TRBJ2-6; TRBD1 matches at 10 bases. J was trimmed by 2 bases and V by 3 bases; bases with no gene match: 7. This CDR3 is built from 18 residues. CDR1 and CDR2 from the germline V gene are KGHSH and LQKENI.